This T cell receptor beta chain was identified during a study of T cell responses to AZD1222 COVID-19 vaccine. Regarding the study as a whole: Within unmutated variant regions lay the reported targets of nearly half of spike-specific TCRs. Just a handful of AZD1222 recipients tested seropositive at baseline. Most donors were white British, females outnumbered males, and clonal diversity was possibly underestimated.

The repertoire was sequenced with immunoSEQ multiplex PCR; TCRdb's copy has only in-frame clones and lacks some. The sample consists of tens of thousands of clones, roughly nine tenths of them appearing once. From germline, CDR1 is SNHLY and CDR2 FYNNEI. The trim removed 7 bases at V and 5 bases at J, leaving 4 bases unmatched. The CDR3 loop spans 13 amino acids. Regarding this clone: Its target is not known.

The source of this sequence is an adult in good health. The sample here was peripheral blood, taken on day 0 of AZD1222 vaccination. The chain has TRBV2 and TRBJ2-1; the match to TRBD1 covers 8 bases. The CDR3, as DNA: TGTGCCAGCAAACGGGACAGGAACAATGAGCAGTTCTTC. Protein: CASKRDRNNEQFF.